These 24 T cell receptor beta chains share one sample of origin, sequenced in a study of T cell responses to AZD1222 COVID-19 vaccine. Data came from immunoSEQ multiplex PCR; TCRdb stores just in-frame clones and leaves some out. This sample carries roughly 150,000 clones, approximately 90% of them seen once, and the ten largest clones take about 1%. The source was peripheral blood, collected 28 days after the second AZD1222 dose. The receptor set was obtained from an adult who received the AZD1222 COVID-19 vaccine.

The chain is built from TRBV7-7 and TRBJ2-2, with D unclear. CDR3 length: 14 amino acids. Deletions cut 5 bases from V and 3 bases from J, with 10 bases between. Germline values: CDR1 SSHAT, CDR2 FNYEAQ (reference sequence). This CDR3 is CASSASSDTGELFF. CDR3 in DNA: TGTGCCAGCAGCGCGTCTTCCGACACCGGGGAGCTGTTTTTT. Drawing the rest from reference TRBV7-7 and TRBJ2-2, the complete variable domain is GAGVSQSPRYKVTKRGQDVTLRCDPISSHATLYWYQQALGQGPEFLTYFNYEAQPDKSGLPSDRFSAERPEGSISTLTIQRTEQRDSAMYRCASSASSDTGELFFGEGSRLTVL.

The rearrangement uses TRBV10-3 and TRBJ2-5, with D possibly being TRBD1 (5 bases). Germline V lookup: CDR1 ENHRY, CDR2 SYGVKD. CDR3 length: 14 residues. Trimming stripped 0 bases from V and 4 bases from J, with 9 bases between. The chain's CDR3 is CAISESGVAETQYF. The CDR3 bases are TGTGCCATCAGTGAGTCAGGGGTTGCAGAGACCCAGTACTTC.

This chain uses TRBV2 with TRBJ1-5; D perhaps matches TRBD1 (6 bases). The CDR3 contains 14 residues. V lost 7 bases to trimming and J lost 7 bases, with 17 bases between them. CDR1 is SNHLY and CDR2 is FYNNEI in the germline V gene. The chain's CDR3 is CASNRGGQGQPQHF. CDR3 sequence (DNA): TGTGCCAGCAATCGTGGGGGGCAAGGACAGCCCCAGCATTTT. Looking up the rest from reference TRBV2 and TRBJ1-5 gives the full variable domain: EPEVTQTPSHQVTQMGQEVILRCVPISNHLYFYWYRQILGQKVEFLVSFYNNEISEKSEIFDDQFSVERPDGSNFTLKIRSTKLEDSAMYFCASNRGGQGQPQHFGDGTRLSIL.

The chain is built from TRBV19 and TRBJ1-1; tentatively, D is TRBD1 (5 bases). V lost 7 bases, J lost 5 bases, and 14 bases lay in between. Germline lookup yields CDR1 LNHDA and CDR2 SQIVND (reference sequence). The CDR3 runs 13 residues. The CDR3 bases are TGTGCCAGTACGCCCCGGGGCTGGACTGAAGCTTTCTTT. This encodes CASTPRGWTEAFF.

The chain is built from TRBV18 and TRBJ1-5; tentative D call: TRBD1 (6 bases). The V and J ends lost 6 bases and 3 bases respectively, with 12 bases between them. Germline assignment: CDR1 KGHSH and CDR2 LQKENI. CDR3 length: 14 residues. The CDR3 DNA follows: TGTGCCAGCTCTTCGCAGGGGTACAATCAGCCCCAGCATTTT. Residues: CASSSQGYNQPQHF.

V usage is TRBV7-2 and J usage is TRBJ1-1; D unresolved. This CDR3 has 14 residues. In germline, CDR1 is SGHTA, CDR2 FQGNSA. Trimming removed 5 bases from V and 0 bases from J, with 10 bases in between. The CDR3 region has the DNA TGTGCCAGCAGCCTTGGACCGCTGAACACTGAAGCTTTCTTT. The encoded protein is CASSLGPLNTEAFF.

The chain joins TRBV9 to TRBJ2-3; D remains ambiguous. Per the germline V gene, CDR1 is SGDLS and CDR2 is YYNGEE. CDR3 length equals 15 residues. V was trimmed by 1 base and J by 2 bases, leaving 11 bases between them. In DNA, the CDR3 is TGTGCCAGCAGCGTACACGTACAGCACACAGATACGCAGTATTTT. Protein product: CASSVHVQHTDTQYF. Based on the CDR3 plus reference TRBV9 and TRBJ2-3, the full variable domain is DSGVTQTPKHLITATGQRVTLRCSPRSGDLSVYWYQQSLDQGLQFLIQYYNGEERAKGNILERFSAQQFPDLHSELNLSSLELGDSALYFCASSVHVQHTDTQYFGPGTRLTVL.

V and J are TRBV5-6 and TRBJ2-3; no reliable D call. Looked up from germline, CDR1 is SGHDT and CDR2 is YYEEEE. The CDR3 sequence is 15 residues long. With 0 bases removed from V and 0 bases from J, the gap between germline ends came to 8 bases. The CDR3 spells CASSLVQRSTDTQYF. In DNA form, the CDR3 reads TGTGCCAGCAGCTTGGTTCAGCGTAGCACAGATACGCAGTATTTT. The full variable domain, rest sourced from reference TRBV5-6 and TRBJ2-3, is DAGVTQSPTHLIKTRGQQVTLRCSPKSGHDTVSWYQQALGQGPQFIFQYYEEEERQRGNFPDRFSGHQFPNYSSELNVNALLLGDSALYLCASSLVQRSTDTQYFGPGTRLTVL.

The CDR3 bases are TGTGCCAGTAGTCCGCCCGGGACAGCTCGCGCCCTCAATGGCTACACCTTC. Translated: CASSPPGTARALNGYTF. V is TRBV19 and J is TRBJ1-2; 7 bases are shared with TRBD1. Looked up from germline, CDR1 is LNHDA and CDR2 is SQIVND (reference sequence). The CDR3 extends over 17 amino acids. Trimming took 5 bases from V and 6 from J; bases not matched to a gene: 18.

The chain carries TRBV4-3 and TRBJ2-7; D is possibly TRBD1 (6 bases). Trimming pared 3 bases from V and 0 bases from J, leaving 15 bases between. CDR3 length: 16 residues. Germline values: CDR1 LGHNA, CDR2 YSLEER. The CDR3 spells CASSQDYRAISYEQYF. The CDR3, as DNA: TGCGCCAGCAGCCAGGATTACAGGGCCATCTCCTACGAGCAGTACTTC.

The V and J genes are TRBV18 and TRBJ1-2; TRBD1 matches at 7 bases. The CDR3 has 13 residues. The germline V gene has CDR1 KGHSH and CDR2 LQKENI. The junction had 3 bases not matched to a gene; V was cut back by 3 bases and J by 5 bases. The CDR3 DNA is TGTGCCAGCTCACCTCGACAGGGATATGGCTACACCTTC. It is translated as CASSPRQGYGYTF.

The chain has TRBV4-1 and TRBJ1-2; no clear D. Germline loops: CDR1 MGHRA, CDR2 YSYEKL. The CDR3 length is 14 residues. Between the trimmed V and J ends, which lost 1 base and 2 bases, there was a span of 8 bases. CDR3 region: CASSQGSLNYGYTF. The CDR3 nucleotides are TGCGCCAGCAGCCAAGGTTCCCTCAACTATGGCTACACCTTC.

The chain joins TRBV28 to TRBJ1-1, with D hard to call. Per germline, CDR1 MDHEN and CDR2 SYDVKM. This CDR3 comprises 14 residues. Trimming removed 3 bases from V and 6 bases from J, with 14 bases in between. The DNA of the CDR3 is TGTGCCAGCAGTTTCTCACACGGGCGGGCTGAAGCTTTCTTT. Translating it yields CASSFSHGRAEAFF.

The chain employs TRBV4-1 and TRBJ1-1, with D possibly being TRBD1 (5 bases). The V gene lost 4 bases and the J gene lost 5 bases, with 11 bases spanning the gap. This CDR3 is 13 amino acids long. Germline V lookup: CDR1 MGHRA, CDR2 YSYEKL. The CDR3 DNA reads as TGCGCCAGCAGCCTCCCCCAGGGTACTGAAGCTTTCTTT. The encoded protein is CASSLPQGTEAFF.

This chain connects TRBV6-5 to TRBJ2-3, with D possibly being TRBD1 or TRBD2 (7 bases each). Germline CDR1 reads MNHEY; CDR2 reads SVGAGI. Trimming stripped 6 bases from V and 5 bases from J, with 15 bases between. There are 14 residues in the CDR3. As DNA, the CDR3 is TGTGCCAGCAGCTGGGGGAGGGGGCGAGATACGCAGTATTTT. It specifies CASSWGRGRDTQYF.

This chain joins TRBV4-1 and TRBJ2-2; D may be TRBD2 (5 bases). V was shortened by 3 bases and J by 3 bases, with 14 bases between the two germline ends. CDR3 length equals 16 residues. CDR1 and CDR2 (germline): MGHRA, YSYEKL. The CDR3 loop is CASSQGGGLYTGELFF. The CDR3 DNA reads TGCGCCAGCAGCCAGGGCGGCGGGCTCTACACCGGGGAGCTGTTTTTT.

The chain is built from TRBV5-6 and TRBJ1-3; D is unresolved. The CDR3 is 15 residues long. The germline gives CDR1 SGHDT, CDR2 YYEEEE. The germline V and J ends were trimmed by 5 bases and 1 base, with 13 bases remaining between them. CDR3 in amino acids: CASRLGRTSGNTIYF. CDR3 in DNA: TGTGCCAGCAGGCTGGGTCGAACTTCTGGAAACACCATATATTTT.

In regard to this clone: Other DNA variants within this sample encode the same CDR3. This rearrangement joins TRBV2 to TRBJ1-5; tentatively, D is TRBD1 (5 bases). The CDR3 is 14 amino acids. Trimming cost V 4 bases and J 1 base, with 8 bases left between them. Germline V gene sequence: CDR1 SNHLY, CDR2 FYNNEI. CDR3 in DNA: TGTGCCAGCAGTGGTCAGGGAAGCAATCAGCCCCAGCATTTT. This translates into CASSGQGSNQPQHF.

This clone was seen just once. The chain combines TRBV12-3 or TRBV12-4 with TRBJ2-5; D may be TRBD1 or TRBD2 (7 bases each). This CDR3 comprises 13 residues. Trimming left V 6 bases short and J 9 bases short, with 17 bases between. The CDR3 loop reads CASSTQQGGAQYF. As DNA, the CDR3 is TGTGCCAGCAGCACTCAGCAGGGGGGGGCCCAGTACTTC.

Concerning this clone: The junction and the germline gene differ at one end; a read error may be behind it. The chain employs TRBV3-1 (or the pseudogene TRBV3-2) and TRBJ2-1; 12 bases agree with TRBD2. The length of the CDR3 is 15 residues. Looked up from germline, CDR1 is LGHDT and CDR2 is YNNKEL (reference sequence). The CDR3 is CASSQGPQASGGVVF. CDR3 sequence (DNA): TGTGCCAGCAGCCAAGGGCCTCAGGCTAGCGGGGGGGTGGTCTTC.

The chain is built from TRBV6-1 and TRBJ1-5; 10 bases map to TRBD1. Germline lookup yields CDR1 MNHNS and CDR2 SASEGT. The CDR3 consists of 16 residues. The trim removed 2 bases at V and 3 bases at J, leaving 4 bases unmatched. DNA for the CDR3: TGTGCCAGCAGTGAAAGGGGACAGGGGCCCAATCAGCCCCAGCATTTT. Amino acid sequence: CASSERGQGPNQPQHF.

The chain joins TRBV5-6 to TRBJ1-6; unclear D gene. This CDR3 has 8 residues. The germline V gene encodes CDR1 SGHDT and CDR2 YYEEEE. Trimming cost V 4 bases and J 16 bases, with 3 bases left between them. CDR3 nucleotides: TGTGCCAGCAGCAAACTCCACTTT. Its protein is CASSKLHF.

This sequence joins TRBV10-1 and TRBJ2-2; D remains unclear. The CDR3 is 14 residues long. V shed 0 bases and J shed 6 bases, with 8 bases lying between them. Germline CDR1 reads WNHNN; CDR2 reads SYGVQD (reference sequence). The DNA of the CDR3 is TGCGCCAGCAGTGAGTCTCAGCAGGCCGGGGAGCTGTTTTTT. It translates to CASSESQQAGELFF.

The J gene is TRBJ1-3, the V gene TRBV6-5, with a tentative D call TRBD1 (6 bases). The CDR3 is 14 amino acids. The V end lost 5 bases, the J end lost 2 bases, and 10 bases lay between the germline ends. The germline V gene encodes CDR1 MNHEY and CDR2 SVGAGI. In DNA, the CDR3 is TGTGCCAGCAGTCAGGGGTTCGCTGGAAACACCATATATTTT. Its translation: CASSQGFAGNTIYF.